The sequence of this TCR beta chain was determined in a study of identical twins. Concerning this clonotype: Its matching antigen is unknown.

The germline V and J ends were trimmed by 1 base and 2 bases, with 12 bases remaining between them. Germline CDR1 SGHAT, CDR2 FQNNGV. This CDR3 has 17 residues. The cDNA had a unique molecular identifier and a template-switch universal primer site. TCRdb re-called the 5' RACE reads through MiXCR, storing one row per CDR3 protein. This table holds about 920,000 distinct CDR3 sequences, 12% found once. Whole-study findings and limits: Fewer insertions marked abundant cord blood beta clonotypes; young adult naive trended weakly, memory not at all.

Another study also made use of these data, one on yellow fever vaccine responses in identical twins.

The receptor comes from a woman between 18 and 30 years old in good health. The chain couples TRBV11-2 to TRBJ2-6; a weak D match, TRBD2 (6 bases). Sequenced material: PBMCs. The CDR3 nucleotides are TGTGCCAGCAGCTTAGGTTTGGGGGGAGCTGGGGCCAACGTCCTGACTTTC. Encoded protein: CASSLGLGGAGANVLTF.